Following are 9 T cell receptor beta chains from one sample sequenced in a study of spatial heterogeneity in lung cancer. Indicated time point: blood at routine non-recurrence follow-up after resection. Each CDR3 protein gets one entry after TCRdb re-called the 5' RACE reads with MiXCR. The sample has about 43,000 distinct CDR3 sequences, about 23% seen once. The sequences come from PBMCs, collected at follow-up. The receptors stem from a female donor with early-stage non-small cell lung cancer.

There are many counts of this clonotype. The chain couples TRBV7-8 to TRBJ2-5, with unresolved D. Trimming shortened V by 10 bases and J by 0 bases, and 15 bases separated the two germline ends. Germline CDR1 SGHVS, CDR2 FQNEAQ. The CDR3 length is 14 residues. The CDR3 coding sequence is TGTGCCACGGAAACCCGGAAGAACCAAGAGACCCAGTACTTC. Translated, it gives CATETRKNQETQYF.

The chain joins TRBV5-1 to TRBJ1-6; D is ambiguous. The V gene's germline CDR1 is SGHRS and CDR2 YFSETQ. The CDR3 contains 14 residues. V lost 2 bases and J lost 6, with 9 bases in between. CDR3 in amino acids: CASSFGVGNSPLHF. The CDR3 DNA is TGCGCCAGCAGCTTCGGGGTTGGTAATTCACCCCTCCACTTT.

This clonotype has ten or more counts. The J gene is TRBJ2-3, the V gene TRBV20-1; 8 bases fit TRBD2. CDR3 length equals 12 residues. Germline V gene data show CDR1 as DFQATT and CDR2 as SNEGSKA (reference sequence). V shed 6 bases, J shed 1 base, and the junction held 0 bases outside the gene matches. In DNA form, the CDR3 reads TGCAGTGCGCGGGAGGGCACAGATACGCAGTATTTT. Translation: CSAREGTDTQYF.

This clonotype has ten or more counts. The V and J genes are TRBV21-1 and TRBJ2-7; TRBD2, the D gene given by the table, was not confirmed from the DNA. TRBV21-1 is flagged as a pseudogene. The CDR3 covers 12 residues. CDR3 in amino acids: CASPEGSYEQYF. The CDR3, as DNA: TGTGCCAGTCCAGAGGGATCCTACGAGCAGTACTTC.

The chain recombines TRBV7-2 with TRBJ1-5; D is unclear. V dropped 1 base and J dropped 6 bases, with 7 bases sitting between them. This CDR3 is 13 amino acids long. Germline V gene sequence: CDR1 SGHTA, CDR2 FQGNSA. CDR3: CASSLEGIQPQHF. The CDR3 nucleotides read TGTGCCAGCAGCTTAGAGGGAATTCAGCCCCAGCATTTT. Filled out from reference TRBV7-2 and TRBJ1-5, the complete variable domain reads GAGVSQSPSNKVTEKGKDVELRCDPISGHTALYWYRQSLGQGLEFLIYFQGNSAPDKSGLPSDRFSAERTGGSVSTLTIQRTQQEDSAVYLCASSLEGIQPQHFGDGTRLSIL.

The chain is built from TRBV2 and TRBJ1-1; possibly TRBD1 for D (6 bases). Trimming stripped 4 bases from V and 7 bases from J, with 10 bases between. There are 12 residues in the CDR3. Per the germline V gene, CDR1 is SNHLY and CDR2 is FYNNEI. This chain's CDR3 is CASSGRGDEAFF. DNA of the CDR3: TGTGCCAGCAGTGGCAGGGGAGATGAAGCTTTCTTT. The variable domain in full, with the rest retrieved from reference TRBV2 and TRBJ1-1, is EPEVTQTPSHQVTQMGQEVILRCVPISNHLYFYWYRQILGQKVEFLVSFYNNEISEKSEIFDDQFSVERPDGSNFTLKIRSTKLEDSAMYFCASSGRGDEAFFGQGTRLTVV.

On this clonotype itself: Because it lacks the conserved phenylalanine or tryptophan at the end, this CDR3 is likely a read error. J is TRBJ2-3 and V is TRBV28; 11 bases fit TRBD2. The CDR3 length is 18 residues. V gave up 0 bases and J gave up 7 bases; unmatched junction bases: 12. Germline V gives CDR1 MDHEN, CDR2 SYDVKM. The CDR3 sequence is CASSLWASGRFRTHTQYS. In DNA, the CDR3 is TGTGCCAGCAGTTTATGGGCTAGCGGGAGGTTCAGGACCCATACGCAGTATTCT.

The table lists this clonotype with a few counts. This chain links TRBV5-5 with TRBJ2-3; D unresolved. The V end lost 2 bases, the J end lost 1 base, and 8 bases lay between the germline ends. The CDR3 sequence is 14 residues long. Germline values: CDR1 SGHKS, CDR2 YYEKEE (reference sequence). The DNA of the CDR3 is TGTGCCAGCAGCTTTAACGCAGGCACAGATACGCAGTATTTT. Translating it yields CASSFNAGTDTQYF.

V gene TRBV4-1 combines with J gene TRBJ2-4; D possibly corresponds to TRBD2 (6 bases). The CDR3 length is 15 residues. V dropped 3 bases and J dropped 9 bases, with 18 bases sitting between them. Looked up from germline, CDR1 is MGHRA and CDR2 is YSYEKL. The CDR3 DNA sequence: TGCGCCAGCAGCCAGCCTCTGGCGGGGCGGGGCATTCAGTACTTC. It translates to CASSQPLAGRGIQYF.